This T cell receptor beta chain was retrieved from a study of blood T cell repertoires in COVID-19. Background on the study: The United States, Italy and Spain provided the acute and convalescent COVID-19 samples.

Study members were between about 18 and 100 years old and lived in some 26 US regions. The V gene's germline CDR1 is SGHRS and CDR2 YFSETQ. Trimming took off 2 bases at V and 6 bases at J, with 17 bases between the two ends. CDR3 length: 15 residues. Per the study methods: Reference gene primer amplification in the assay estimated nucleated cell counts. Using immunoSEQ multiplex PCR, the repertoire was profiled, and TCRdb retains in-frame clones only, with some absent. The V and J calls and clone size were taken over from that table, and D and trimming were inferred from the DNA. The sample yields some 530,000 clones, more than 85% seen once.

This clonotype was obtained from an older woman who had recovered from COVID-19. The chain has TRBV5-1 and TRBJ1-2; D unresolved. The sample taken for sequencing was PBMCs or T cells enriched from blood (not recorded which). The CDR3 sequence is CASSFQWTSTNGYTF. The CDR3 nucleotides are TGCGCCAGCAGCTTTCAATGGACGTCGACTAATGGCTACACCTTC.